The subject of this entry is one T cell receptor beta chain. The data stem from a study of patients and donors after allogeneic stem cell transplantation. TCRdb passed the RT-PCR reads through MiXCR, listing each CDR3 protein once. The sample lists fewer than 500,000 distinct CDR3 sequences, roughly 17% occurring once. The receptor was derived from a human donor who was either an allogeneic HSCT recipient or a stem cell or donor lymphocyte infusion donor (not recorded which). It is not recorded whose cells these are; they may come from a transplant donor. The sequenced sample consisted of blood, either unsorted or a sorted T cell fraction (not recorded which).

The DNA of the CDR3 is TGTGCCAGCAGTTACCCTCAGGGGTGGGACACCGGGGAGCTGTTTTTT. The encoded protein is CASSYPQGWDTGELFF. The chain uses TRBV6-2 or TRBV6-3 and TRBJ2-2; TRBD1 might be the D (6 bases). CDR1 and CDR2 (germline): MNHEY, SVGEGT. Trimming stripped 2 bases from V and 3 bases from J, with 13 bases between. The CDR3 has 16 residues.